Detailed here is one T cell receptor beta chain. The antigen is not known. The template used for profiling TCR beta VDJ and CDR3 was genomic DNA. From the reads, TCRdb called clonotypes with MiXCR, one entry per CDR3 protein. The sample holds under 350,000 distinct CDR3 sequences, about three fifths seen once. These data belong to a study of CD8+CD57+ T cells in acquired aplastic anemia. Whole-study results and caveats: Patients and controls had CD8+ Simpson's diversity values that were not significantly distinct.

All patients picked for sequencing had shown, by flow cytometry, an expansion of CD8+CD57+ cells. Sequencing used sorted CD4+, CD8+, or CD8+CD57+ T cells (not recorded which) from PBMCs. The TCR sequence derives from a human donor with aplastic anemia.

CDR3 amino acids: CASSRREDGYTF. The CDR3 DNA is TGTGCCAGCAGTCGAAGGGAGGATGGCTACACCTTC. The rearrangement joins TRBV6-1 to TRBJ1-2; D remains unclear. The CDR3 runs to 12 residues. Trimming removed 5 bases from V and 6 bases from J, with 10 bases in between. Per the germline V gene, CDR1 is MNHNS and CDR2 is SASEGT.